The entry below gives a single T cell receptor beta chain sequence along with its context. What it binds is not known. This sample was included in a study of T cell responses to AZD1222 COVID-19 vaccine. Study conclusions and caveats: CD4 TCRs covered the whole spike, strongest at regions 160-218 and 743-854. Sampling that yielded the repertoires occurred only after the peak T cell response. Most donors were white British and more were female, and clonal diversity was possibly underestimated.

This table comes from immunoSEQ multiplex PCR, and its TCRdb copy is limited to in-frame clones, with some not included. The table lists approximately 150,000 clones, roughly 92% of them singletons. This CDR3 has 15 amino acids. Unmatched junction bases numbered 7, after V lost 5 bases and J lost 4 bases. CDR1 and CDR2 from the germline V gene are LGHDT and YNNKEL (reference sequence). Samples with a second dose at about 4 or about 12 weeks were pooled together. The source is an adult who received the AZD1222 COVID-19 vaccine. The chain joins TRBV3-1 (or the pseudogene TRBV3-2) to TRBJ1-4; 7 bases are shared with TRBD1. Sequencing was performed on peripheral blood, taken 28 days after the second AZD1222 dose. The chain's CDR3 is CASSTTGTDNEKLFF. CDR3 sequence (DNA): TGTGCCAGCAGCACAACCGGGACAGATAATGAAAAACTGTTTTTT.